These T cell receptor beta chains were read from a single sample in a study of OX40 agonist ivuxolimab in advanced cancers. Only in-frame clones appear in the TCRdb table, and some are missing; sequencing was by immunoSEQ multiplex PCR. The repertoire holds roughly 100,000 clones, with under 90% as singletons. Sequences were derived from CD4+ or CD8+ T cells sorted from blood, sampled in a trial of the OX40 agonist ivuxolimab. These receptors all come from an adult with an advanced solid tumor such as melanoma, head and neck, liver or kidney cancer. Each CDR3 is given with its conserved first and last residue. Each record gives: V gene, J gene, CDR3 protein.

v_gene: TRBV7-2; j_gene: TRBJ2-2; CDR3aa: CASSLGGNTGELFF
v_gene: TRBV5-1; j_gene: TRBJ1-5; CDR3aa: CASSLAGERNQPQHF
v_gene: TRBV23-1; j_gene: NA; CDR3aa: CASSRLPYEQYF
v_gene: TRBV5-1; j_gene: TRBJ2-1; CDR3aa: CASSLAPYNEQFF
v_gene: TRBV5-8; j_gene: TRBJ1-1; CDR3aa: CASSPNLVGGTEAFF
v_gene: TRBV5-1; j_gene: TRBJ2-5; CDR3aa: CASSLSEPETQYF
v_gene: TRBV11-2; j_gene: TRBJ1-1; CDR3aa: CASSKGPTEAFF
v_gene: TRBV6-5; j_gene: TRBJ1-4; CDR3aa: CASSYSIGTTNEKLFF
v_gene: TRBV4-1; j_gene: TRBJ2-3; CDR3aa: CASSQPLATIRDSDTQYF
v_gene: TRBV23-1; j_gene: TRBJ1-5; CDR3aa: CASSQRYSNQPQHF
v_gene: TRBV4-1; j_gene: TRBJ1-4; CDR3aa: CASSDLYGPISGKLFF
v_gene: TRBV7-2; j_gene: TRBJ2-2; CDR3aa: CASSPANTGELFF
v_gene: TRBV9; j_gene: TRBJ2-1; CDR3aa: CASSVVGVGEQFF
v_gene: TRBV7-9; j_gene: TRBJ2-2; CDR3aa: CASGEDSSTGELFF
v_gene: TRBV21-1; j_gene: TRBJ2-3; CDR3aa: CASSKGGGVSTDTQYF
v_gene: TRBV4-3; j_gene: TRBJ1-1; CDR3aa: CASSQGGSGGRGTEAFF
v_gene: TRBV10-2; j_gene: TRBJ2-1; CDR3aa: CASRSPSSYNEQFF
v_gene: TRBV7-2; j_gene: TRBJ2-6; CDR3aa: CASSGQGGVGGANVLTF
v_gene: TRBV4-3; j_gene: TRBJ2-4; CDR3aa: CASSQAYGVNVGNIQYF
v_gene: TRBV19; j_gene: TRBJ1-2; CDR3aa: CASRGAYGYTF
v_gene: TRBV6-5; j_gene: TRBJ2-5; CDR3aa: CASSISGRSETQYF
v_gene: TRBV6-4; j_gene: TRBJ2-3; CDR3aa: CASSDRLSYTQYF
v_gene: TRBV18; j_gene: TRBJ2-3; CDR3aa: CASSPVSAGTSPDTQYF
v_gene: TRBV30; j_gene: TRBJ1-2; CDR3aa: CAWTLGKGGYTF
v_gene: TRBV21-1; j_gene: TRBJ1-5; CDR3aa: CASTPPRASRRILPQHF
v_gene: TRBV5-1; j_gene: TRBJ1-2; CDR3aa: CASSLVQAPNYGYTF
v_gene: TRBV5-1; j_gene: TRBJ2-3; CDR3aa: CASSLSRVATDTQYF
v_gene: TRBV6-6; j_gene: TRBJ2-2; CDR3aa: CASSYSQVNTGELFF
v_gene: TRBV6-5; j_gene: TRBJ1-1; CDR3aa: CASSYRQGATNTEAFF
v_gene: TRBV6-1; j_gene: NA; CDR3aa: CASSEVPGLYEQYF
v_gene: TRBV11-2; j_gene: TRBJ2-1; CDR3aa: CASRDPTGPQADEQFF
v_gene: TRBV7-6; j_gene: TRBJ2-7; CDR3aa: CASSQGQDHSYEQYF
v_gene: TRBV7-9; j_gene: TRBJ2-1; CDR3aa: CASSSTGLAGINEQFF
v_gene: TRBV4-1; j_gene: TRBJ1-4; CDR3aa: CASSRMTGGHEKLFF
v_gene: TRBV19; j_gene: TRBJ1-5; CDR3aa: CASSIAGAENQPQHF
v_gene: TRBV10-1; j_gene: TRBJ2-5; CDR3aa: CASSSGLAGLRETQYF
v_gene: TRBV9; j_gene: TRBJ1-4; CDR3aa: CASSVEDSYNEKLFF
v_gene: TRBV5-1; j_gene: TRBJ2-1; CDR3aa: CASSLTGGNNEQFF
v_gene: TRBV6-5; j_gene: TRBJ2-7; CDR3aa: CASRPGPTYEQYF
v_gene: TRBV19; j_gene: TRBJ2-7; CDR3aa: CASSIAVGSWGEQYF
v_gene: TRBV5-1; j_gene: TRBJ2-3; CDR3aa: CASREREGRTDTQYF
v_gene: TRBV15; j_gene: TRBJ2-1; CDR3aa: CATSRGQEAYNEQFF
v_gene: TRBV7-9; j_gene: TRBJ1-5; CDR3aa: CASSLGGTSNQPQHF
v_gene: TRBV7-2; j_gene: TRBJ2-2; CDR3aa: CASSSRGASNTGELFF
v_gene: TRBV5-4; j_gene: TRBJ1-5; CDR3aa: CASTNAQTGLDQPQHF
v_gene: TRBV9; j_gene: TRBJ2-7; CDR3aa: CASSLTSGSYEQYF
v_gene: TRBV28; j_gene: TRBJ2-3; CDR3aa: CASSSLAGARDTQYF
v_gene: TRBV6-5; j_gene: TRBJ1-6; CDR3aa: CASRTGGYSPLHF
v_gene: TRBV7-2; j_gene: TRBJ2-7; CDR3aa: CASSFGVDEQYF
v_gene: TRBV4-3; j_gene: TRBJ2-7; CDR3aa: CASSQLAGGSYEQYF
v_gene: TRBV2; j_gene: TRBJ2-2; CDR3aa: CASRIFSGTTGELFF
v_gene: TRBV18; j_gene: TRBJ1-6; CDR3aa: CASTPSGAVNSPLHF
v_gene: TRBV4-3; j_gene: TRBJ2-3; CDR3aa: CASSQDFFTDTQYF
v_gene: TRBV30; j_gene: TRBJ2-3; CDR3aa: CAWSVPSGSTDTQYF
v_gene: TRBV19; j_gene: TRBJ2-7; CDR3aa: CASSIPGLYEQYF
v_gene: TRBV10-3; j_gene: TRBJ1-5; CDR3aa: CAISEYGGQPQHF
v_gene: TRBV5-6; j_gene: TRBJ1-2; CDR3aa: CASSLGQGNNYGYTF
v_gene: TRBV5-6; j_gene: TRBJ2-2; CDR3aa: CASSLWGYTGELFF
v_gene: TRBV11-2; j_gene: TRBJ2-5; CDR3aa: CASSADPGEKTQYF